This T cell receptor (beta chain) was captured in a study of regulatory T cells in long-lasting Graves disease (TCRdb year 2021). Describing the broader study: Antithyroid drugs had been taken for less than 3 months by newly diagnosed Graves' disease patients. The study was registered as a clinical trial and conducted in China. A total of roughly 35 samples underwent TCR sequencing: about 13 from persistent and some 20 from newly diagnosed Graves' disease patients. Persistent Graves' disease patients were compared with newly diagnosed Graves' disease patients by peripheral blood TCR sequencing and RNA sequencing. Study-wide conclusions, independent of this receptor: Persistent Graves' disease patients showed lower TCR Shannon entropy and fewer highly expanded clones than newly diagnosed patients, suggesting clonal expansion. Only peripheral blood was studied, because thyroid tissue, the primary lesion, was inaccessible. Only the TCR beta chain was sequenced and analyzed. A larger number of public clonotypes was shared among persistent patients (under 3,000) than among newly diagnosed patients (roughly 1,000). TRBV28, TRBJ1-2 and TRBJ2-5 were preferentially used in persistent disease, while TRBV20-1 and TRBJ2-1 were favored in newly diagnosed disease. As a limitation, the authors acknowledged that the small sample size may reduce accuracy.

Taken with the paper, the label for time point translates to: newly diagnosed GD, antithyroid drugs for less than 3 months. RNA was extracted from PBMCs in TRIzol for both TCR sequencing and RNA sequencing. The diagnosis of Graves' disease followed American Thyroid Association guidelines. Recruitment of patients was carried out at an endocrinology department in Xi'an, China. From each patient, approximately 10 milliliters of peripheral blood was collected into an EDTA anticoagulant tube. Ficoll Paque Plus density gradient separation was used to isolate PBMCs, and no further T cell sorting was done. RNA quality was checked with an Agilent 2100 Bioanalyzer and agarose gel, and concentration with a NanoDrop 2000. This clonotype was seen many times. Its antigen is currently not known. No much larger clone is present one base from it, and per-base qualities are unavailable. V lost 4 bases and J lost 2 bases; the stretch between them is 13 bases long. The germline V gene gives CDR1 as SGDLS and CDR2 as YYNGEE. Inclusive of the bounding cysteine and phenylalanine, the CDR3 is 14 residues long. Of the read, only the CDR3 DNA is kept; its 42 bases are in frame from base 1.

Preparation of the library involved multiplex PCR. TCRdb records Illumina HiSeq 4000 as the sequencer. CDR3 regions were amplified by Arm-PCR with iRepertoire HTBI primers to construct TCR beta libraries. Gel purification was performed on PCR products prior to sequencing. Concerning the study's data processing: Across samples, roughly 60 TRBV and 14 TRBJ segments were identified and used for gene usage analysis of CDR3 amino acid clonotypes. COPE and FqMerger were used to merge filtered high-quality paired reads into contigs. BLAST was used to align contigs to IMGT TRBV, TRBD and TRBJ reference genes, and CDR3 was defined according to IMGT. Any clonotype with a frequency above 0.1% was counted as a highly expanded clone. Repertoire diversity was measured by Shannon entropy, and V-J evenness by the Gini coefficient. A clonotype was considered public if more than one individual shared it. TCRdb trimmed the raw reads at Q25, called clones with MiXCR and kept productive beta chains. When rows share a CDR3 protein, they turn into one entry using the most common DNA and genes. It is TCRdb's table, rather than the study itself, that gives the V and J calls and clone size. Present in this sample are some 490,000 distinct CDR3 sequences, 9.5% to 15% of which were seen just once. Of the sample, almost 9% falls within the top ten clones.

The sample was also linked to a second study, of T cells in Graves' hyperthyroidism and ophthalmopathy. As the second publication notes: A patient counted as having stable Graves' hyperthyroidism if no progression to ophthalmopathy occurred over 18 months of follow-up. Hyperthyroidism patients were aged 18 to 65 years and newly diagnosed, with disease duration of less than 2 months. Any patient with an uncontrolled infection, another autoimmune disease, pregnancy or lactation was excluded. Diagnoses were established on the basis of clinical symptoms, serum thyroxine and TRAb, thyroid ultrasound, and orbital computed tomography. The first round of RT-PCR for the TCR CDR3 was performed with the HTBI primer set and the Qiagen OneStep RT-PCR kit. Blood samples also contained most of the expanded thyroid clonotypes (frequency above 0.001), which suggests that blood repertoires may reflect thyroid immune responses. In cross-validation, a model built on a 13 V-J signature told ophthalmopathy apart from stable hyperthyroidism with approximately 90% sensitivity and roughly 81% specificity, and in testing the same model reached 80%/75%. In validation, the model predicted progression to ophthalmopathy a median of around 6.5 months before onset, with about 70% sensitivity and roughly 77% specificity. TCR V-J signatures able to tell the groups apart were searched for in a discovery cohort of 100 patients, of whom over 40 had Graves' ophthalmopathy and 55 to 65 had stable Graves' hyperthyroidism. Whether ophthalmopathy could be predicted prospectively was tested in an independent validation cohort made up of 18 to 20 hyperthyroidism patients plus 17 patients who later progressed to ophthalmopathy. For training and testing, the 110 or so patients in the discovery cohort were randomly divided in a 7:3 ratio. In addition, the study compared T-cell repertoires in thyroid tissue and in blood from roughly 6 Graves' hyperthyroidism patients. After sampling, hyperthyroidism patients received methimazole starting at 30 mg daily, and ophthalmopathy patients received high-dose intravenous methylprednisolone. Libraries were constructed in a second round of multiplex PCR, after which size selection and purification were carried out. The libraries were sequenced on an Illumina HiSeq2000 using paired-end 100 bp reads. SOAPnuke was used to process the raw data, throwing out any read that contained adapters or uncalled bases, had a mean Phred below 15, or lacked an exact constant-primer or identifier match. High-quality paired reads were merged with COPE v1.2.5, and unique nucleotide sequences were defined as clonotypes. Clonotypes were aligned to IMGT TRBV, TRBD and TRBJ reference segments using MiTCR v1.1. Analysis was restricted to V-J combinations with a frequency above 0.0001, which covered over 98% of repertoires. The TCS score was defined as F50 (clonal expansion) divided by E x V (chaos), with BLOSUM62-based TCRdist calculated between CDR3 peptides within each V-J. Welch's t-statistics and random forest reduced just over 500 V-J features to 13, which were used in a naive Bayes classifier (R e1071). Sample size was not statistically predetermined, and blinding of investigators to group allocation was not performed. TCR Vbeta CDR3 sequencing of approximately 140 peripheral blood samples (43 ophthalmopathy, about 74 hyperthyroidism and around 17 progressor patients) is reported in the paper.

The rearrangement joined TRBV9 to TRBJ2-7, with a weak D call of TRBD1 (6 bases match). Sequencing was performed on peripheral blood mononuclear cells (PBMCs), taken at new diagnosis, from a patient treated with antithyroid drugs. This clonotype originated in a woman under 40 with Graves disease. Donor details come from another sample of the same person, matched by shared clones. The nucleotide sequence reads TGTGCCAGCAGCTTGGGACAAAATCCCTACGAGCAGTACTTC. Its protein product is CASSLGQNPYEQYF.